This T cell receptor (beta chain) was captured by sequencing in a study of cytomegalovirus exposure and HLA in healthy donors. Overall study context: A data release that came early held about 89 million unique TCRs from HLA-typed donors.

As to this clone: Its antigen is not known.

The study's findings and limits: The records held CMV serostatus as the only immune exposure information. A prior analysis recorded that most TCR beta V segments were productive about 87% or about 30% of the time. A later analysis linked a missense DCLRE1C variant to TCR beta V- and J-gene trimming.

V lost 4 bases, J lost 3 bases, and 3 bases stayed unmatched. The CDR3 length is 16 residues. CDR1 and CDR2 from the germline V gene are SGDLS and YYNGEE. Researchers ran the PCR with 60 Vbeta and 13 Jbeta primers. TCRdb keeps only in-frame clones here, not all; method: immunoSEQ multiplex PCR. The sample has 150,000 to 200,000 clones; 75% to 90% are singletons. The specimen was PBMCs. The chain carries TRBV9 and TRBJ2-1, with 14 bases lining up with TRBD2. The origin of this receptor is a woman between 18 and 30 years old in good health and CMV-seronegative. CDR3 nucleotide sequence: TGTGCCAGCAGCCCGACTAGCGGGGGGGTCTACAATGAGCAGTTCTTC. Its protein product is CASSPTSGGVYNEQFF.